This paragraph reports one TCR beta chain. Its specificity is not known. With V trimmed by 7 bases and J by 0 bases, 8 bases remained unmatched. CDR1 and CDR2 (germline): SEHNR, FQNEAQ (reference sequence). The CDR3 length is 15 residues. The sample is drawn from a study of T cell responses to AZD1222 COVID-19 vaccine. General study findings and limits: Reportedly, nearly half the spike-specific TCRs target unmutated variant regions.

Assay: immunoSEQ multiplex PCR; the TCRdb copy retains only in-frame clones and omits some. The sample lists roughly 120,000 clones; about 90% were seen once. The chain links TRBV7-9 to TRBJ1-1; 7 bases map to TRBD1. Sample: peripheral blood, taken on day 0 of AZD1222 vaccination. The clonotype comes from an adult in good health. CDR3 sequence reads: CASTHRGRLNTEAFF. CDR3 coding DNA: TGTGCCAGCACCCACAGGGGCCGGCTGAACACTGAAGCTTTCTTT.